These T cell receptor beta chains were read from a single sample in a study of vaccination and CD4 T cells after COVID-19. These receptors are not linked to any known antigen. TCRdb passed the PCR reads through MiXCR, listing each CDR3 protein once. The repertoire holds around 16,000 distinct CDR3 sequences, with 35% to 45% as singletons. Specimen: CD4+ T cells from blood, cultured in vitro, collected before SARS-CoV-2 vaccination. The receptors were gathered from a human donor who received a COVID-19 vaccine. The CDR3 runs from the conserved cysteine through the conserved F or W. A D gene is named only where the DNA matches it firmly. The size entry is marked missing in some rows and otherwise reads once, few, many or a size class.

v_call,j_call,clone_size,d_call,cdr3_nt,cdr3_aa
TRBV6-5,TRBJ1-2,.,TRBD1,TGTGCCAGCAGTTACTCAGGGGGCCAAGGGTATGGCTACACCTTC,CASSYSGGQGYGYTF
TRBV10-3,TRBJ1-2,.,.,TGTGCCATCACCCCCGGGGGTGGGCCGGTCTACACCTTC,CAITPGGGPVYTF
TRBV24-1,TRBJ2-3,few,.,TGTGCCACCAGCGAGAACACAGATACGCAGTATTTT,CATSENTDTQYF
TRBV20-1,TRBJ2-1,.,.,TGCAGTGCTAGAGATGGTTCCGTGGCCGGGGCCGCTGAGCAGTTCTTC,CSARDGSVAGAAEQFF
TRBV30,TRBJ2-3,.,.,TGTGCCTGGATAGGGGGGCTCCTGGGTGATACGCAGTATTTT,CAWIGGLLGDTQYF
TRBV30,TRBJ2-5,.,.,TGTGCCTGGACGCGAGGGGGGGAGACCCAGTACTTC,CAWTRGGETQYF
TRBV12-3/TRBV12-4,TRBJ1-2,few,.,TGTGCCAGCAGTTTTGCGGCAGGGGTTCAATGGGGCTACACCTTC,CASSFAAGVQWGYTF
TRBV20-1,TRBJ1-2,few,TRBD1,TGCAGTGCTAGAGATCTACGAGGACAGGGTCCCCGATTTAACTATGGCTACACCTTC,CSARDLRGQGPRFNYGYTF
TRBV24-1,TRBJ2-2,.,.,TGTGCCACCAGTGGGGGTGAGCGGACCGGGGAGCTGTTTTTT,CATSGGERTGELFF
TRBV19,TRBJ2-3,few,TRBD2,TGTGCCAGTAGTAGAGGTACTAGCGGGGGCTCCACAGATACGCAGTATTTT,CASSRGTSGGSTDTQYF
TRBV7-2,TRBJ2-3,few,.,TGTGCCAGCAGCCCAGACCCTGAGGGGGATACGCAGTATTTT,CASSPDPEGDTQYF
TRBV2,TRBJ1-6,few,.,TGTGCCAGCAGGTTGATCGAGGGGATTTATAATTCACCCCTCCACTTT,CASRLIEGIYNSPLHF
TRBV30,TRBJ1-2,.,.,TGTGCCTGGAGTTTCGACTCCACCGACGCTAACTATGGCTACACCTTC,CAWSFDSTDANYGYTF